The clone carrying this TCR beta chain has only a few counts. The data originate from a study of cytomegalovirus exposure and HLA in healthy donors. The germline V gene has CDR1 SGHNT and CDR2 YYREEE (reference sequence). J gave up 4 bases and V 0 bases, and 0 bases lay outside the gene matches. This CDR3 has 14 residues. The primer mix had 60 Vbeta and 13 Jbeta primers. Assay used: immunoSEQ multiplex PCR; TCRdb lists only in-frame clones, some missing. There are 95,000 to 150,000 clones in the sample; roughly 9% occur only once, and less than 6.5% lies in the top ten. The gene calls are TRBV5-4 and TRBJ2-2; TRBD1 matches at 7 bases. The specimen was PBMCs. The receptor comes from a woman between 35 and 50 years old in good health and CMV-seropositive. The CDR3 sequence: CASSLEGATGELFF. CDR3 DNA sequence: TGTGCCAGCAGCTTGGAGGGGGCCACCGGGGAGCTGTTTTTT. Full variable domain (rest looked up from reference TRBV5-4 and TRBJ2-2): ETGVTQSPTHLIKTRGQQVTLRCSSQSGHNTVSWYQQALGQGPQFIFQYYREEENGRGNFPPRFSGLQFPNYSSELNVNALELDDSALYLCASSLEGATGELFFGEGSRLTVL.